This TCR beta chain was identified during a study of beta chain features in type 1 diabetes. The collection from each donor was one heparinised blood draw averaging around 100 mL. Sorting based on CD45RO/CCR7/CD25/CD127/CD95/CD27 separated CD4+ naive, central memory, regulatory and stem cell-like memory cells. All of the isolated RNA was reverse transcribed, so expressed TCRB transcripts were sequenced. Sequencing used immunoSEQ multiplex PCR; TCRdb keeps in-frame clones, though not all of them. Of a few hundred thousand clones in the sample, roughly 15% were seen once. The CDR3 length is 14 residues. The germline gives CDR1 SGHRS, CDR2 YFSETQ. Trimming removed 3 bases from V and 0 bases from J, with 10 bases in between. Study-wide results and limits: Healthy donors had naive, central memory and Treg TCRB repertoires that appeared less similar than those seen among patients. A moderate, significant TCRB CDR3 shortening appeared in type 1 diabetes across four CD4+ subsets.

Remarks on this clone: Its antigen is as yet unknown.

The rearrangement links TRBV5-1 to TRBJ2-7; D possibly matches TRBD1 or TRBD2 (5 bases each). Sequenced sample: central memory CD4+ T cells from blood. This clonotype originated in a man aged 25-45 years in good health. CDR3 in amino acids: CASSSGTASYEQYF. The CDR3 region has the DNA TGCGCCAGCAGCTCGGGGACGGCCTCCTACGAGCAGTACTTC. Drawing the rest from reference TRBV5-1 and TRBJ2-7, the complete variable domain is KAGVTQTPRYLIKTRGQQVTLSCSPISGHRSVSWYQQTPGQGLQFLFEYFSETQRNKGNFPGRFSGRQFSNSRSEMNVSTLELGDSALYLCASSSGTASYEQYFGPGTRLTVT.